What follows are 22 T cell receptor beta chains derived from one specimen sequenced in a study of T cells after yellow fever vaccination. TCRdb re-called the 5' RACE reads through MiXCR, storing one row per CDR3 protein. This table holds roughly 68,000 distinct CDR3 sequences, 5% to 8% found once. The sequenced sample was CD8+ T cells sorted from PBMCs, obtained more than 40 days after the first yellow fever vaccination. Every receptor here comes from a young man who received the YFV17D yellow fever vaccine.

This clonotype occurred many times. The V call is TRBV20-1, the J call TRBJ1-5; D is unresolved. Looked up from germline, CDR1 is DFQATT and CDR2 is SNEGSKA (reference sequence). Trimming removed 0 bases from V and 4 bases from J, with 4 bases in between. CDR3 length: 12 residues. The chain's CDR3 is CSARDKNQPQHF. In DNA, the CDR3 is TGCAGTGCTAGAGACAAAAATCAGCCCCAGCATTTT.

Only a few counts were recorded for this clonotype. The chain carries TRBV29-1 and TRBJ2-5; D gene uncertain. Germline loops: CDR1 SQVTM, CDR2 ANQGSEA. V lost 3 bases and J lost 6, with 14 bases in between. The CDR3 is made up of 13 amino acids. DNA for the CDR3: TGCAGCGTTGACTCCTGGCTAATGAAGACCCAGTACTTC. Protein: CSVDSWLMKTQYF.

This clonotype has ten or more counts. This chain uses TRBV11-2 with TRBJ2-3; 7 bases fit TRBD2. The CDR3 contains 17 residues. The J segment lost 0 bases and the V segment lost 5 bases, leaving 11 bases of the junction unmatched. From germline, CDR1 is SGHAT and CDR2 FQNNGV. The DNA of the CDR3 is TGTGCCAGCAGCCAGCCCCCTAGCGGCACTAGCACAGATACGCAGTATTTT. It yields the protein CASSQPPSGTSTDTQYF.

This clonotype was counted between two and nine times. The gene calls are TRBV5-5 and TRBJ1-1; TRBD1 is a possible D gene (6 bases). Germline V gene lookup returns CDR1 SGHKS and CDR2 YYEKEE (reference sequence). CDR3 length equals 15 residues. Trimming removed 5 bases at V and 6 bases at J, with 20 bases between. DNA for the CDR3: TGTGCCAGCAGTCCCCCCGGGGGGGGCGCGTCTGAAGCTTTCTTT. Encoded protein: CASSPPGGGASEAFF.

This clonotype was counted ten times or more. This chain joins TRBV12-3 or TRBV12-4 and TRBJ2-2, with D uncertain. This CDR3 is 13 amino acids long. The V end lost 6 bases, the J end lost 5 bases, and 10 bases lay between the germline ends. CDR3 DNA: TGTGCCAGCAGAACTGACTGGACCGGGGAGCTGTTTTTT. This gives the protein CASRTDWTGELFF.

Ten or more counts support this clonotype. CDR3 in amino acids: CASRDRDYSYNEQFF. CDR3 nucleotides: TGTGCCAGCAGAGACCGGGACTACTCCTACAATGAGCAGTTCTTC. This chain links TRBV3-1 with TRBJ2-1; 7 bases are a match to TRBD2. From germline, CDR1 is LGHDT and CDR2 YNNKEL (reference sequence). This CDR3 comprises 15 residues. The V and J ends lost 6 bases and 0 bases, in that order; junction bases with no gene match: 5.

The J gene is TRBJ2-6, the V gene TRBV4-3; maybe TRBD2 (5 bases). The CDR3 has 17 residues. V lost 0 bases to trimming and J lost 2 bases, with 11 bases between them. In germline, CDR1 is LGHNA, CDR2 YSLEER. CDR3 nucleotide sequence: TGCGCCAGCAGCCAAGATCCAGAGGGTCCTGGGGCCAACGTCCTGACTTTC. It codes for CASSQDPEGPGANVLTF.

This clonotype was recorded at least ten times. The chain couples TRBV7-9 to TRBJ2-1; D possibly corresponds to TRBD2 (7 bases). Per the germline V gene, CDR1 is SEHNR and CDR2 is FQNEAQ (reference sequence). This CDR3 spans 14 amino acids. Trimming cost V 5 bases and J 9 bases, with 17 bases left between them. CDR3 in DNA: TGTGCCAGCAGCCCTTGGGCGGGGGCAGGTGAGCAGTTCTTC. Translated: CASSPWAGAGEQFF.

This clonotype was recorded many times. The rearrangement uses TRBV7-6 and TRBJ2-3; 15 bases are shared with TRBD2. In germline, CDR1 is SGHVS, CDR2 FNYEAQ. The CDR3 is 20 residues long. V lost 4 bases and J lost 1; bases outside the gene matches: 12. DNA for the CDR3: TGTGCCAGCAGCTCGACGTCCGGGACTAGCGGGGGGTGGGGCACAGATACGCAGTATTTT. Amino acids: CASSSTSGTSGGWGTDTQYF.

A note on this clonotype: Since a much larger clone is just one base distant, this may be a read error. This chain joins TRBV6-1 and TRBJ1-5; D unclear. CDR3 length equals 16 residues. In germline, CDR1 is MNHNS, CDR2 SASEGT. This chain's CDR3 is CDSSEGVGPLNQPQHF. CDR3 in DNA: TGTGACAGCAGTGAAGGCGTAGGGCCTCTCAATCAGCCCCAGCATTTT.

Many counts were recorded for this clonotype. This chain connects TRBV7-9 to TRBJ2-1, with 8 bases matching TRBD2. The germline V gene encodes CDR1 SEHNR and CDR2 FQNEAQ (reference sequence). The CDR3 contains 16 residues. The trim removed 4 bases at V and 2 bases at J, leaving 7 bases unmatched. The CDR3 nucleotides are TGTGCCAGCAGCTCAGTACTAGCGGAGACCTACAATGAGCAGTTCTTC. This encodes CASSSVLAETYNEQFF.

This clonotype was seen a few times. The chain carries TRBV9 and TRBJ2-4; D is tentatively TRBD1 or TRBD2 (5 bases each). Per germline, CDR1 SGDLS and CDR2 YYNGEE. This CDR3 region has 15 residues. V lost 1 base, J lost 8 bases, and 16 bases lay in between. CDR3 in amino acids: CASSVSPGLRDIQYF. The CDR3 region has the DNA TGTGCCAGCAGCGTATCCCCAGGGTTGAGGGACATTCAGTACTTC.

The CDR3 sequence: CASSFSGTSGGAQETQYF. The CDR3 nucleotides are TGTGCCAGCAGCTTCTCCGGGACTAGCGGGGGAGCCCAAGAGACCCAGTACTTC. V gene TRBV7-8 combines with J gene TRBJ2-5; 14 bases line up with TRBD2. This CDR3 spans 18 amino acids. Germline loops: CDR1 SGHVS, CDR2 FQNEAQ. Germline trimming cut 3 bases from V and 1 base from J; bases unmatched to any gene: 7.

The chain combines TRBV4-1 with TRBJ2-7, with D possibly being TRBD1 (6 bases). The germline V gene has CDR1 MGHRA and CDR2 YSYEKL. This CDR3 spans 18 amino acids. V was pared by 0 bases and J by 0 bases, with 18 bases between. The CDR3 sequence is CASSQDVFVQDSSYEQYF. In DNA form, the CDR3 reads TGCGCCAGCAGCCAAGATGTTTTTGTGCAGGACAGCTCCTACGAGCAGTACTTC.

This clonotype was counted between two and nine times. V is TRBV10-3 and J is TRBJ2-2, with 13 bases that match TRBD2. V shed 3 bases and J 5 bases; nucleotides not matched to a gene: 3. Germline CDR1 and CDR2: ENHRY and SYGVKD. The CDR3 extends over 16 amino acids. In DNA, the CDR3 is TGTGCCATCAGTGATTGGACTAGCGGGGGTACCGGGGAGCTGTTTTTT. It is translated as CAISDWTSGGTGELFF.

This clonotype was detected many times. The chain has TRBV7-9 and TRBJ2-7, with 7 bases identical to TRBD2. Germline V lookup: CDR1 SEHNR, CDR2 FQNEAQ (reference sequence). V shed 4 bases, J shed 2 bases, and the junction held 5 bases outside the gene matches. This CDR3 spans 14 amino acids. The CDR3 loop reads CASSSAGRTYEQYV. The CDR3 DNA reads TGTGCCAGCAGCTCAGCGGGACGCACCTACGAGCAGTACGTC.

This clonotype came up many times. V is TRBV6-4 and J is TRBJ2-1; 9 bases line up with TRBD2. Unmatched junction bases numbered 4, after V lost 2 bases and J lost 5 bases. This CDR3 has 15 residues. Germline CDR1 and CDR2: MRHNA and SNTAGT. The CDR3 reads CASSDLLAGNNEQFF. The CDR3 region has the DNA TGTGCCAGCAGTGACCTCCTAGCGGGGAACAATGAGCAGTTCTTC.

The chain combines TRBV4-2 with TRBJ2-1, with TRBD2 matching over 7 bases. The CDR3 spans 13 residues. Trimming took 1 base from V and 8 from J; bases not matched to a gene: 2. CDR1 is LGHNA, CDR2 YNFKEQ, per germline. The CDR3 DNA follows: TGTGCCAGCAGCCAAGTAGGGAGGGATGAGCAGTTCTTC. Translated, it gives CASSQVGRDEQFF.

This clonotype was seen a handful of times. The chain has TRBV20-1 and TRBJ2-7, with 11 nucleotides matching TRBD2. CDR1 is DFQATT, CDR2 SNEGSKA, per germline (reference sequence). This CDR3 has 18 residues. V shed 0 bases, J shed 1 base, and the junction held 11 bases outside the gene matches. The CDR3 DNA reads TGCAGTGCTAGAGAGGATATTAGCGGGGGGGTTTTATCCTACGAGCAGTACGTC. As protein: CSAREDISGGVLSYEQYV.

The V gene is TRBV9, the J gene TRBJ2-5; 7 bases map to TRBD2. Trimming removed 4 bases from V and 2 bases from J; junction bases left unmatched: 8. Per germline, CDR1 SGDLS and CDR2 YYNGEE. This CDR3 contains 15 residues. CDR3 nucleotide sequence: TGTGCCAGCAGCCCCGAGCGGGGTGGACAAGAGACCCAGTACTTC. Translation: CASSPERGGQETQYF.

This clonotype was counted at least ten times. The genes are TRBV7-9 and TRBJ1-4, with D unclear. The CDR3 runs 17 residues. The germline gives CDR1 SEHNR, CDR2 FQNEAQ (reference sequence). With 5 bases removed from V and 0 bases from J, the gap between germline ends came to 16 bases. CDR3 loop: CASSGPSFVATNEKLFF. CDR3 DNA sequence: TGTGCCAGCAGCGGCCCAAGTTTTGTGGCAACTAATGAAAAACTGTTTTTT.

This clonotype was seen many times. V and J are TRBV29-1 and TRBJ1-1, with D possibly matching TRBD1 (5 bases). The CDR3 extends over 12 amino acids. Trimming shortened V by 6 bases and J by 7 bases, and 15 bases separated the two germline ends. Germline V lookup: CDR1 SQVTM, CDR2 ANQGSEA. The CDR3 DNA is TGCAGCGTCCAGACAGAGCCTATTGAAGCTTTCTTT. Residues: CSVQTEPIEAFF.